This is a list of T cell receptor beta chains from one sample in a study of T cells in localized non-small cell lung cancer. Profiling relied on immunoSEQ multiplex PCR, and the TCRdb table lists in-frame clones only, not all of them. The sample has roughly 1,500 clones, around 25% seen once. Specimen: normal lung tissue next to the tumor, collected before any cancer treatment. Source of these receptors: a male donor at least 60 years old with stage II squamous cell lung carcinoma. Both conserved end residues are part of each CDR3. The D gene is left open where the match is weak. Size is omitted from some rows. Given values are once, few, many or a class for expanded clones.

v_call	d_call	clone_size	j_call	cdr3_nt	cdr3_aa
TRBV5-1	NA	NA	TRBJ2-1	TGCGCCAGCAGCTTGGCCCCGGGGCCGGGTGAGCAGTTCTTC	CASSLAPGPGEQFF
TRBV19	TRBD2	few	TRBJ2-3	TGTGCCAGTAGTATTAGAGGGAGGGCCCCCACAGATACGCAGTATTTT	CASSIRGRAPTDTQYF
TRBV6-8	NA	NA	TRBJ2-2	TGTGCCAGCAGTTCCACCTGGGGGAGAATAGCCGGGGAGCTGTTTTTT	CASSSTWGRIAGELFF
TRBV18	TRBD2	NA	TRBJ2-7	TGTGCCAGCTCACCAGGACTAGCGGGGCGGACTACCTTCTACGAGCAGTACTTC	CASSPGLAGRTTFYEQYF
TRBV18	NA	NA	TRBJ2-3	TGTGCCAGCTCACCAGGCCAAAGTTCGGGAGATACGCAGTATTTT	CASSPGQSSGDTQYF
TRBV19	NA	NA	TRBJ2-1	TGTGCCAGTAGACCCCCAGGTGGATACAATGAGCAGTTCTTC	CASRPPGGYNEQFF
TRBV11-3	NA	NA	TRBJ1-1	TGTGCCAGCACCCTTAGACAGTTGGACACTGAAGCTTTCTTT	CASTLRQLDTEAFF
TRBV28	TRBD1	NA	TRBJ2-1	TGTGCCAGCAGTTTAACCGGGACAGGATACAATGAGCAGTTCTTC	CASSLTGTGYNEQFF
TRBV6-8	NA	few	TRBJ1-4	TGTGCCAGCAGTTTACAGGGTACTACTAATGAAAAACTGTTTTTT	CASSLQGTTNEKLFF
TRBV28	TRBD1	NA	TRBJ1-5	TGTGCCAGCAGTTGGGACAGGGGCAATCAGCCCCAGCATTTT	CASSWDRGNQPQHF
TRBV9	TRBD1	medium-sized	TRBJ2-7	TGTGCCAGCAGCGTAGTTGATAGCACAGGGGGTATATACGAGCAGTACTTC	CASSVVDSTGGIYEQYF
TRBV30	NA	NA	TRBJ1-6	TGTGCCTGCACAACAAAGGGCCCGTATAATTCACCCCTCCACTTT	CACTTKGPYNSPLHF
TRBV6-8	NA	few	TRBJ1-5	TGTGCCAGCAGTCCCGTCGCGGGGCAGGGCAATCAGCCCCAGCATTTT	CASSPVAGQGNQPQHF
TRBV19	NA	NA	TRBJ1-1	TGTGCCAGTAGTATCTTTCCCGGATGGAATCTAGAAGGCATGAACACTGAAGCTTTCTTT	CASSIFPGWNLEGMNTEAFF
TRBV19	NA	NA	TRBJ1-5	TGTGCCAGTAGTTTGGGGGATAGCAATCAGCCCCAGCATTTT	CASSLGDSNQPQHF
TRBV12-5	NA	NA	TRBJ1-6	TGTGCCAGCAATCTACAGGGAAAAGGGTCACCCCTCCACTTT	CASNLQGKGSPLHF
TRBV29-1	NA	NA	TRBJ1-5	TGCAGCGTAGTTGACAGCGATCAGCCCCAGCATTTT	CSVVDSDQPQHF
TRBV28	NA	NA	TRBJ1-2	TGTGCCAGCAGTTTATTTCACAGGGCCAATGGCTACACCTTC	CASSLFHRANGYTF
TRBV9	NA	large	TRBJ2-5	TGTGCCATCCTACCCCGGGACTGGGGCGAGACCCAGTACTTC	CAILPRDWGETQYF
TRBV15	NA	hyperexpanded	TRBJ2-5	TGTGCCACCAGCAGGGGAGGCGGGAAGGGGCAAGAGACCCAGTACTTC	CATSRGGGKGQETQYF
TRBV9	TRBD2	medium-sized	TRBJ2-3	TGTGCAGCCTCCCCGGGGGGGGGAGATACGCAGTATTTT	CAASPGGGDTQYF
TRBV6-8	NA	medium-sized	TRBJ1-4	TGTGCCAGCATTCTGGGACGGGGCGAGAATGAAAAACTGTTTTTT	CASILGRGENEKLFF
TRBV18	TRBD2	NA	TRBJ2-5	TGTGCCAGCTCACCAGCAGCGGGGGGAGAGACCCAGTACTTC	CASSPAAGGETQYF
TRBV6-8	TRBD1	few	TRBJ1-1	TGTGCCAGCAGTGTGACAGGGGGGAACACTGAAGCTTTCTTT	CASSVTGGNTEAFF
TRBV11-3	NA	few	TRBJ1-5	TGTGCCAGCAGCTCTAGGAGAGATCTTTCAAGCAATCAGCCCCAGCATTTT	CASSSRRDLSSNQPQHF
TRBV9	TRBD2	large	TRBJ2-1	TGTGCCAGCAGTGAAACGCGACTAGCGGCCTACAATGAGCAGTTCTTC	CASSETRLAAYNEQFF
TRBV5-1	TRBD2	NA	TRBJ2-7	TGCGCCAGCAGGGTAATGACTAGCGGAACTTACGAGCAGTACTTC	CASRVMTSGTYEQYF
TRBV9	TRBD2	few	TRBJ2-1	TGTGCCAGCAGCGTATCCGGGAGGGCCGAGAGTGAGCAGTTCTTC	CASSVSGRAESEQFF
TRBV11-3	TRBD2	medium-sized	TRBJ2-7	TGTGCCAGCAGTCGGACTCCTAGCGGACCCTACGAGCAGTACTTC	CASSRTPSGPYEQYF
TRBV30	NA	NA	TRBJ2-4	TGTGCCTGGAGTAGCGGACAGGGAGGGGACATTCAGTACTTC	CAWSSGQGGDIQYF
TRBV6-8	NA	NA	TRBJ1-2	TGTGCCAGCAGTGACCACAGGGTCGACGGCTATGGCTACACCTTC	CASSDHRVDGYGYTF
TRBV11-3	TRBD2	medium-sized	TRBJ2-7	TGTGCCAGCAGCACCCAAGGACTAGGTGGGTCCTACGAGCAGTACTTC	CASSTQGLGGSYEQYF
TRBV28	NA	NA	TRBJ2-7	TGTGCCAGCAGTTTCCCTGGGGACGGTAGCGAGCAGTACTTC	CASSFPGDGSEQYF
TRBV9	NA	medium-sized	TRBJ1-1	TGTGCCAGCACTAGCATGGCAGGAAGGACTGAAGCTTTCTTT	CASTSMAGRTEAFF
TRBV6-8	NA	NA	TRBJ2-1	TGTGCCAGCAGTTACTCGAACCCAGTTTACAATGAGCAGTTCTTC	CASSYSNPVYNEQFF
TRBV28	NA	few	TRBJ2-3	TGTGCCAGCAGTCCACCTAGCGCAGGGGCAGATACGCAGTATTTT	CASSPPSAGADTQYF
TRBV7-1	NA	NA	TRBJ2-1	TGTGCCAGCAGCTTTAGAGAGGACTACAATGAGCAGTTCTTC	CASSFREDYNEQFF
TRBV9	NA	large	TRBJ1-5	TGTGCCAGCAGCGCAGGACTGAGCAATCAGCCCCAGCATTTT	CASSAGLSNQPQHF
TRBV6-8	NA	few	TRBJ1-6	TGTGCCAGCAGTTTGTCCGGCGGGTCCCATTCACCCCTCCACTTT	CASSLSGGSHSPLHF
TRBV30	NA	few	TRBJ1-2	TGTGCCTGGAGTGTTGGCCAATCTAACTATGGCTACACCTTC	CAWSVGQSNYGYTF
TRBV9	NA	NA	TRBJ2-7	TGTGCCAGCAGCGTAGACCTGGGACAGCAGTACTTC	CASSVDLGQQYF
TRBV9	NA	NA	TRBJ2-7	TGTGCCGCTGGGCGCAACTCCTACGAGCAGTACTTC	CAAGRNSYEQYF
TRBV28	TRBD1	large	TRBJ1-6	TGTGCCAGCAGTGGACAGGGCTATAATTCACCCCTCCACTTT	CASSGQGYNSPLHF
TRBV23-1	TRBD2	few	TRBJ2-1	TGCGCCAGCAGCCAACTAGCGGGAGGTAATAATGAGCAGTTCTTC	CASSQLAGGNNEQFF
TRBV28	NA	few	TRBJ1-5	TGTGCCAGCAGTTCTCCTGGACAGTCAATGAGACAGCCCCAGCATTTT	CASSSPGQSMRQPQHF
TRBV14	NA	NA	TRBJ1-4	TGTGCCAGCAGCCTTCTCGAAGGCAGGGACGTTGAAAAACTGTTTTTT	CASSLLEGRDVEKLFF
TRBV11-3	TRBD1	few	TRBJ2-2	TGTGCTAGCAGCTTACTGACAGGGTTCACCGGGGAGCTGTTTTTT	CASSLLTGFTGELFF
TRBV19	NA	few	TRBJ1-1	TGTGCCAGCCCTGAGGGGGGGACTGAAGCTTTCTTT	CASPEGGTEAFF
TRBV18	NA	medium-sized	TRBJ2-5	TGTGCCAGCTCACTATACTCCCCGGAGACCCAGTACTTC	CASSLYSPETQYF
TRBV15	NA	NA	TRBJ1-4	TGTGCCACCAGCAGAGATCGAGGATCTGCAACTAATGAAAAACTGTTTTTT	CATSRDRGSATNEKLFF
TRBV18	NA	few	TRBJ2-1	TGTGCCAGCTCACCACCGTCCCGGAGTGATTACAATGAGCAGTTCTTC	CASSPPSRSDYNEQFF
TRBV9	TRBD2	large	TRBJ2-5	TGTGCCAGCAGCGAGGGGCAACTAGCGGGAGGGTCAGAGACCCAGTACTTC	CASSEGQLAGGSETQYF
TRBV19	NA	NA	TRBJ1-5	TGTGCCAGTAGTGTGGATGGACAGCCCCAGCATTTT	CASSVDGQPQHF
TRBV11-3	TRBD1	NA	TRBJ1-1	TGTGCCAGCAGCTTTCTTGACAGGGGCACTGAAGCTTTCTTT	CASSFLDRGTEAFF
TRBV18	NA	NA	TRBJ1-1	TGTGCCAGCTCACTTCGGCCGGTGAACACTGAAGCTTTCTTT	CASSLRPVNTEAFF
TRBV11-3	TRBD2	few	TRBJ2-7	TGTGCCAGCAGCCGAACTAGCGGGGGGACCTACGAGCAGTACTTC	CASSRTSGGTYEQYF
TRBV27	TRBD2	NA	TRBJ2-7	TGTGCCAGCAGTTTGGGAGGGGCTACCTACGAGCAGTACTTC	CASSLGGATYEQYF